The 29 T cell receptor beta chains in this list originate from one sample, sequenced in a study of shared clonotypes between healthy human individuals. Clones were sequenced by immunoSEQ multiplex PCR, and TCRdb holds only the in-frame ones, with some missing. The sample lists approximately 2.5 million clones, 93% occurring once. What was sequenced was naive CD4+ T cells from PBMCs. Subset indicated: CD45RA+ positively selected. These receptors were obtained from a man aged 18 to 29 in good health. Some clones in this sample may be carry-over from other donors' samples.

Notes on this clone: Other nucleotide sequences in the sample specify the same CDR3. This sequence joins TRBV9 and TRBJ1-1; 7 bases are a match to TRBD1. This CDR3 is built from 14 residues. V gave up 3 bases and J gave up 1 base; unmatched junction bases: 3. From germline, CDR1 is SGDLS and CDR2 YYNGEE. The CDR3 DNA reads TGTGCCAGCAGCGCACGGGACAGGAACACTGAAGCTTTCTTT. Translation: CASSARDRNTEAFF.

On this clone: The same CDR3 also results from other DNA sequences found in this sample. This chain uses TRBV4-3 with TRBJ2-2; tentative D call: TRBD2 (5 bases). Trimming cost V 2 bases and J 1 base, with 11 bases left between them. Germline V gene sequence: CDR1 LGHNA, CDR2 YSLEER. CDR3 size: 16 residues. The CDR3 sequence is CASSQSGGLNTGELFF. The CDR3 DNA follows: TGCGCCAGCAGCCAAAGCGGTGGGTTGAACACCGGGGAGCTGTTTTTT.

CDR3 DNA sequence: TGTGCCAGCAGGGGGAATGAAAAACTGTTTTTT. Translation: CASRGNEKLFF. The rearrangement links TRBV28 to TRBJ1-4; D is unresolved. The CDR3 covers 11 residues. The V gene's germline CDR1 is MDHEN and CDR2 SYDVKM. V was pared by 6 bases and J by 5 bases, with 4 bases between.

The chain joins TRBV19 to TRBJ1-1; unclear D gene. The CDR3 sequence is 16 residues long. The germline gives CDR1 LNHDA, CDR2 SQIVND (reference sequence). The ends were cut back, 5 bases at V and 1 base at J, with 17 bases in the middle. This CDR3 reads CASSPTGGMGNTEAFF. The CDR3 DNA reads as TGTGCCAGTAGTCCGACCGGAGGCATGGGGAACACTGAAGCTTTCTTT.

This chain uses TRBV11-2 with TRBJ1-4, with D tentatively TRBD1 (5 bases). Germline V gene sequence: CDR1 SGHAT, CDR2 FQNNGV. CDR3 size: 15 residues. Trimming took 5 bases from V and 4 from J, leaving 14 bases between them. CDR3: CASSPAGRLNEKLFF. The CDR3 bases are TGTGCCAGCAGCCCGGCAGGGCGCCTTAATGAAAAACTGTTTTTT.

The chain carries TRBV7-2 and TRBJ2-7; 9 bases agree with TRBD2. CDR3 length: 14 amino acids. Trimming removed 4 bases from V and 7 bases from J; junction bases left unmatched: 8. The germline V gene encodes CDR1 SGHTA and CDR2 FQGNSA. The CDR3 region has the DNA TGTGCCAGCAGCTCGCCGGGACTAGCCGGGGAGCAGTACTTC. Translation: CASSSPGLAGEQYF.

The gene calls are TRBV18 and TRBJ1-4; 8 nucleotides align to TRBD1. The CDR3 is 15 residues long. V dropped 4 bases and J dropped 3; count of bases not matched to a gene: 4. The germline V gene has CDR1 KGHSH and CDR2 LQKENI. CDR3 nucleotide sequence: TGTGCCAGCTCACGGCAGGGGGCTTCTAATGAAAAACTGTTTTTT. This encodes CASSRQGASNEKLFF. The variable domain in full, completed from reference TRBV18 and TRBJ1-4, reads NAGVMQNPRHLVRRRGQEARLRCSPMKGHSHVYWYRQLPEEGLKFMVYLQKENIIDESGMPKERFSAEFPKEGPSILRIQQVVRGDSAAYFCASSRQGASNEKLFFGSGTQLSVL.

The V gene is TRBV7-6, the J gene TRBJ1-4, with TRBD1 as a possible D gene (6 bases). In germline, CDR1 is SGHVS, CDR2 FNYEAQ. The CDR3 runs to 16 residues. V shed 4 bases and J shed 2 bases, with 14 bases lying between them. CDR3 region: CASSSGEGWTNEKLFF. The CDR3, as DNA: TGTGCCAGCAGCTCAGGGGAGGGATGGACTAATGAAAAACTGTTTTTT.

The genes are TRBV7-9 and TRBJ2-7; possible D gene TRBD1, 5 bases. The V and J ends lost 1 base and 3 bases respectively, with 13 bases between them. Germline assignment: CDR1 SEHNR and CDR2 FQNEAQ (reference sequence). CDR3 length equals 15 residues. In DNA, the CDR3 is TGTGCCAGCAGCTTAGGGGCAGGGATGAACTACGAGCAGTACTTC. Encoded protein: CASSLGAGMNYEQYF.

The chain carries TRBV5-8 and TRBJ1-4; the D gene is possibly TRBD1 (6 bases). Germline CDR1 SGHTS, CDR2 YDEGEE. The CDR3 length is 16 residues. V lost 1 base, J lost 7 bases, and 17 bases lay in between. CDR3 in amino acids: CASSLHWGQGSEKLFF. CDR3 nucleotide sequence: TGTGCCAGCAGCTTGCATTGGGGGCAAGGGAGTGAAAAACTGTTTTTT.

This clone appeared once. The rearrangement links TRBV7-2 to TRBJ2-5; D is ambiguous. CDR3 size: 15 residues. Germline V CDR1 and CDR2: SGHTA, FQGNSA. The V end lost 8 bases, the J end lost 5 bases, and 21 bases lay between the germline ends. CDR3 coding DNA: TGTGCCAGCGGTGGGTCTACATCTCGTTTCGAGACCCAGTACTTC. Translated, it gives CASGGSTSRFETQYF.

The CDR3 DNA is TGTGCCAGCAGTCGCTTCCCGGACACCATATATTTT. Translated, it gives CASSRFPDTIYF. The V and J genes are TRBV2 and TRBJ1-3, with unresolved D. The ends were cut back, 5 bases at V and 8 bases at J, with 10 bases in the middle. CDR3 size: 12 residues. CDR1 SNHLY and CDR2 FYNNEI come from the germline V gene. Variable domain in full (rest from reference TRBV2 and TRBJ1-3): EPEVTQTPSHQVTQMGQEVILRCVPISNHLYFYWYRQILGQKVEFLVSFYNNEISEKSEIFDDQFSVERPDGSNFTLKIRSTKLEDSAMYFCASSRFPDTIYFGEGSWLTVV.

CDR3 coding DNA: TGTGCCAGCAGTTTTTACGCCGGGAGCAGCTCCTACGAGCAGTACTTC. Translation gives CASSFYAGSSSYEQYF. This chain joins TRBV28 and TRBJ2-7, with D maybe TRBD2 (6 bases). The V gene lost 3 bases and the J gene lost 0 bases, with 15 bases spanning the gap. This CDR3 region has 16 residues. Germline lookup yields CDR1 MDHEN and CDR2 SYDVKM.

The chain is built from TRBV20-1 and TRBJ2-1, with D possibly being TRBD2 (6 bases). In germline, CDR1 is DFQATT, CDR2 SNEGSKA (reference sequence). The CDR3 sequence is 11 residues long. V lost 8 bases and J 10 bases, leaving 15 bases between the germline ends. The CDR3 DNA sequence: TGCAGTTCCTGGGGAGGTAGGGAGCAGTTCTTC. This codes for CSSWGGREQFF.

This clone appeared a single time. The chain joins TRBV7-8 to TRBJ1-1; D remains ambiguous. V lost 4 bases to trimming and J lost 1 base, with 13 bases between them. The germline V gene has CDR1 SGHVS and CDR2 FQNEAQ. The CDR3 extends over 15 amino acids. The CDR3 coding sequence is TGTGCCAGCAGCTCCTCCCCTCACAAGAACACTGAAGCTTTCTTT. Its translation is CASSSSPHKNTEAFF.

The chain carries TRBV7-9 and TRBJ2-3; tentatively, D is TRBD1 (5 bases). The germline V gene encodes CDR1 SEHNR and CDR2 FQNEAQ (reference sequence). The CDR3 runs to 15 residues. Trimming took 8 bases from V and 0 from J, leaving 15 bases between them. The DNA for the CDR3 is TGTGCCAGCCGTGGAACGACAGATAGCACAGATACGCAGTATTTT. Translating it yields CASRGTTDSTDTQYF.

V is TRBV6-1 and J is TRBJ2-5, with 7 bases lining up with TRBD1. The CDR3 totals 14 residues. Germline V lookup: CDR1 MNHNS, CDR2 SASEGT. V gave up 7 bases and J gave up 5 bases; unmatched junction bases: 10. In DNA form, the CDR3 reads TGTGCCAGCACCCTAGACAGGGAAAGGGAGACCCAGTACTTC. Protein product: CASTLDRERETQYF.

This clone came up once. This chain links TRBV6-5 with TRBJ2-7; D is possibly TRBD1 (6 bases). The CDR3 runs to 13 residues. Looked up from germline, CDR1 is MNHEY and CDR2 is SVGAGI. Between the trimmed V and J ends, which lost 8 bases and 3 bases, there was a span of 14 bases. This CDR3 is CASGTGPGYEQYF. The CDR3 nucleotides read TGTGCCAGCGGCACAGGGCCAGGCTACGAGCAGTACTTC.

The count of this clone is one. The genes are TRBV7-2 and TRBJ2-3; D is perhaps TRBD1 (6 bases). The V end lost 2 bases, the J end lost 7 bases, and 13 bases lay between the germline ends. This CDR3 has 14 amino acids. CDR1 is SGHTA, CDR2 FQGNSA, per germline. The CDR3 DNA reads as TGTGCCAGCAGCTTAAGGGACAAACAACATACGCAGTATTTT. Translation gives CASSLRDKQHTQYF.

This chain joins TRBV7-2 and TRBJ2-7; D uncertain. CDR3 length: 15 amino acids. CDR1 SGHTA and CDR2 FQGNSA come from the germline V gene. The V end lost 1 base, the J end lost 2 bases, and 12 bases lay between the germline ends. CDR3 DNA: TGTGCCAGCAGCTTAGACTTCTCAGTAACCTACGAGCAGTACTTC. Translation: CASSLDFSVTYEQYF. Drawing the rest from reference TRBV7-2 and TRBJ2-7, the complete variable domain is GAGVSQSPSNKVTEKGKDVELRCDPISGHTALYWYRQSLGQGLEFLIYFQGNSAPDKSGLPSDRFSAERTGGSVSTLTIQRTQQEDSAVYLCASSLDFSVTYEQYFGPGTRLTVT.

On this clone: Other DNA sequences in this sample translate to the same CDR3. This rearrangement joins TRBV28 to TRBJ2-7; the D gene is possibly TRBD2 (6 bases). Trimming took off 5 bases at V and 0 bases at J, with 11 bases between the two ends. The CDR3 is 14 residues long. Germline CDR1 MDHEN, CDR2 SYDVKM. In nucleotides, the CDR3 is TGTGCCAGCAGTCCCGGGACTTCCTCCTACGAGCAGTACTTC. It translates to CASSPGTSSYEQYF.

V and J are TRBV7-9 and TRBJ2-3, with 8 bases aligning to TRBD2. The germline V gene has CDR1 SEHNR and CDR2 FQNEAQ (reference sequence). CDR3 length: 16 amino acids. Trimming at V came to 1 base and at J to 8 bases, leaving 11 bases not matched to a gene. The CDR3 coding sequence is TGTGCCAGCAGCTTAGACGGGCCGGGAGGGCGCGGTACGCAGTATTTT. Protein: CASSLDGPGGRGTQYF.

Concerning this clone itself: Other DNA sequences within the sample encode an identical CDR3. V and J are TRBV29-1 and TRBJ2-5; D is possibly TRBD1 or TRBD2 (7 bases each). CDR1 is SQVTM, CDR2 ANQGSEA, per germline. CDR3 size: 12 residues. V was pared by 3 bases and J by 4 bases, with 9 bases between. The CDR3 protein is CSVDRGGETQYF. The CDR3 coding sequence is TGCAGCGTTGACAGGGGGGGAGAGACCCAGTACTTC.

CDR3 nucleotides: TGCGCCAGCAGCTTGGAGGTTGCGGGCACCGGGGAGCTGTTTTTT. The encoded protein is CASSLEVAGTGELFF. V usage is TRBV5-1 and J usage is TRBJ2-2, with D possibly matching TRBD2 (5 bases). The V end was cut by 0 bases, the J end by 4 bases, with 10 bases between. The CDR3 is made up of 15 amino acids. Germline loops: CDR1 SGHRS, CDR2 YFSETQ.

This clone has only one observation. This chain links TRBV28 with TRBJ1-3; TRBD1 matches 7 bases. Germline V gene data show CDR1 as MDHEN and CDR2 as SYDVKM. This CDR3 is built from 15 residues. Trimming removed 7 bases from V and 0 bases from J; junction bases left unmatched: 6. CDR3 nucleotide sequence: TGTGCCAGCATCCCCGGGGACAGCTCTGGAAACACCATATATTTT. It codes for CASIPGDSSGNTIYF.

The gene calls are TRBV30 and TRBJ1-6; 9 bases are shared with TRBD1. The CDR3 loop spans 15 amino acids. V was clipped by 2 bases and J by 9 bases; unmatched bases: 8. Per the germline V gene, CDR1 is GTSNPN and CDR2 is SVGIG (reference sequence). CDR3 nucleotide sequence: TGTGCCTGGAGTCAAAACAGGGGGCTTTCTTCACCCCTCCACTTT. This translates into CAWSQNRGLSSPLHF.

The chain joins TRBV6-5 to TRBJ2-7; tentatively, D is TRBD1 or TRBD2 (5 bases each). From germline, CDR1 is MNHEY and CDR2 SVGAGI. The CDR3 loop spans 15 amino acids. Trimming removed 2 bases from V and 7 bases from J, with 18 bases in between. The CDR3 bases are TGTGCCAGCAGTTACGCCCCCGGGGCCGGCGGTGAGCAGTACTTC. Amino acids: CASSYAPGAGGEQYF.

The V and J genes are TRBV6-1 and TRBJ1-2; 7 bases agree with TRBD1. CDR3 size: 14 residues. The V segment lost 4 bases and the J segment 4 bases; nucleotides outside the gene matches: 6. Germline CDR1 and CDR2: MNHNS and SASEGT. CDR3 region: CASSVGQPLYGYTF. Written as DNA, the CDR3 is TGTGCCAGCAGTGTGGGACAGCCTCTCTATGGCTACACCTTC.

Concerning this clone: The junction departs from the called germline gene at one end, perhaps through a read error. The chain has TRBV5-4 and TRBJ2-7; no clear D. CDR1 and CDR2 from the germline V gene are SGHNT and YYREEE (reference sequence). The CDR3 contains 10 residues. CDR3: CASSFTTDFF. DNA of the CDR3: TGTGCCAGCAGCTTTACAACAGACTTCTTC. The full variable domain, with the rest looked up from reference TRBV5-4 and TRBJ2-7, is ETGVTQSPTHLIKTRGQQVTLRCSSQSGHNTVSWYQQALGQGPQFIFQYYREEENGRGNFPPRFSGLQFPNYSSELNVNALELDDSALYLCASSFTTDFFGPGTRLTVT.